The clone carrying this T cell receptor beta chain showed up many times. The data were taken from a study of T-cell reconstitution after alpha-beta-depleted transplantation in children. Trimming took off 6 bases at V and 7 bases at J, with 9 bases between the two ends. CDR3 length: 10 residues. Germline V gives CDR1 DFQATT, CDR2 SNEGSKA (reference sequence). As it was prepared, the TCRbeta library received unique molecular identifiers. One entry per CDR3 protein, called by TCRdb with MiXCR from the PCR reads. The data hold 200,000 to 250,000 distinct CDR3 sequences, with 12% observed a single time. This sample comprised PBMCs from the stem cell graft donor, obtained from the stem cell graft. The TCR sequence derives from a human donor who donated a stem cell graft to a child with acute lymphoblastic leukemia. The J gene is TRBJ1-2, the V gene TRBV20-1; D gene ambiguous. In DNA, the CDR3 is TGCAGTGCCACTCCGGCTGGCTACACCTTC. Translated, it gives CSATPAGYTF.